This T cell receptor beta chain emerged from a study of shared clonotypes between healthy human individuals. Study details: The study used three CD4 naive, three CD4 memory, two CD8 naive and one CD8 memory plate per donor. The study's findings and limits: A handful of donors held about 5% of naive CD4 clonotypes in common.

The table lists this clone with a count of one. The antigen is undetermined. The authors distributed each subset's genomic DNA evenly over several immunoSEQ plates. Sequencing used immunoSEQ multiplex PCR; TCRdb keeps in-frame clones, though not all of them. This repertoire shows 2,500,000 or so clones, 93% found once; its top ten account for around 0.4%. The CDR3 has 18 amino acids. Germline V gene data show CDR1 as SGDLS and CDR2 as YYNGEE. Trimming at V came to 0 bases and at J to 5 bases, leaving 10 bases not matched to a gene. The material sequenced was naive CD4+ T cells from PBMCs. Subset noted: CD45RA+ positively selected. This TCR came from a man between 18 and 35 years old in good health. Some clones in this sample may be carry-over from other donors' samples. The rearrangement links TRBV9 to TRBJ2-5, with 13 bases lining up with TRBD2. In DNA form, the CDR3 reads TGTGCCAGCAGCGTAGCTCACGGGGGACTAGCGGGACAGGAGACCCAGTACTTC. Its translation is CASSVAHGGLAGQETQYF. The entire variable domain, with the rest obtained from reference TRBV9 and TRBJ2-5, is as follows: DSGVTQTPKHLITATGQRVTLRCSPRSGDLSVYWYQQSLDQGLQFLIQYYNGEERAKGNILERFSAQQFPDLHSELNLSSLELGDSALYFCASSVAHGGLAGQETQYFGPGTRLLVL.